What follows are 17 T cell receptor beta chains derived from one specimen sequenced in a study of blood T cell repertoires in COVID-19. Clones were sequenced by immunoSEQ multiplex PCR, and TCRdb holds only the in-frame ones, with some missing. The data hold about 59,000 clones, with 80% to 85% observed a single time. Sequencing was performed on peripheral blood. Receptors originate from a woman aged 80 or over with active or convalescent COVID-19.

J is TRBJ1-2 and V is TRBV20-1; D is possibly TRBD1 (5 bases). The V end lost 1 base, the J end lost 8 bases, and 8 bases lay between the germline ends. Germline lookup yields CDR1 DFQATT and CDR2 SNEGSKA (reference sequence). CDR3 length: 11 amino acids. CDR3 sequence (DNA): TGCAGTGCTAGAGGACAGAACGGCTACACCTTC. Its protein product is CSARGQNGYTF.

The genes are TRBV6-1 and TRBJ2-7, with TRBD1 identical over 11 bases. The CDR3 length is 16 residues. With 0 bases clipped from V and 6 bases from J, the junction kept 7 bases outside the gene matches. The germline CDR1 and CDR2 sequences are MNHNS and SASEGT. CDR3 coding DNA: TGTGCCAGCAGTGAAGCAAGGACAGGGGGCCCCTCCGAGCAGTACTTC. It specifies CASSEARTGGPSEQYF.

The chain employs TRBV4-2 and TRBJ2-5; 9 bases align to TRBD2. Looked up from germline, CDR1 is LGHNA and CDR2 is YNFKEQ. The ends lost 0 bases at V and 4 bases at J; junction bases unmatched: 6. The CDR3 is 16 residues long. The CDR3 reads CASSQDGVAGVETQYF. The CDR3 region has the DNA TGTGCCAGCAGCCAAGATGGGGTAGCGGGGGTAGAGACCCAGTACTTC.

The V call is TRBV11-2, the J call TRBJ2-5; 10 bases map to TRBD2. The CDR3 runs 18 residues. Trimming at V came to 5 bases and at J to 3 bases, leaving 15 bases not matched to a gene. The germline V gene encodes CDR1 SGHAT and CDR2 FQNNGV. CDR3 nucleotides: TGTGCCAGCAGCCCCAAAAGTCCGGCTAGCGGGGGCAAAGAGACCCAGTACTTC. It codes for CASSPKSPASGGKETQYF. Using reference TRBV11-2 and TRBJ2-5 for the parts outside the CDR3, the full variable domain is EAGVAQSPRYKIIEKRQSVAFWCNPISGHATLYWYQQILGQGPKLLIQFQNNGVVDDSQLPKDRFSAERLKGVDSTLKIQPAKLEDSAVYLCASSPKSPASGGKETQYFGPGTRLLVL.

CDR3 loop: CASSTRGEGDTQYF. The DNA for the CDR3 is TGTGCCAGCAGTACGCGGGGGGAGGGAGATACGCAGTATTTT. The rearrangement links TRBV2 to TRBJ2-3; 8 nucleotides line up with TRBD2. The CDR3 spans 14 residues. Germline V gene lookup returns CDR1 SNHLY and CDR2 FYNNEI. V gave up 5 bases and J gave up 5 bases; unmatched junction bases: 6.

CDR3 nucleotides: TGTGCCAGCAGCGCCGGGACTAGCGGGGTCGATGAGCAGTTCTTC. It translates to CASSAGTSGVDEQFF. The V and J genes are TRBV9 and TRBJ2-1, with TRBD2 identical over 13 bases. The CDR3 is 15 residues long. Germline trimming cut 3 bases from V and 8 bases from J; bases unmatched to any gene: 5. Germline CDR1 and CDR2: SGDLS and YYNGEE.

The rearrangement joins TRBV4-3 to TRBJ2-2; 7 nucleotides match TRBD2. This CDR3 has 14 amino acids. V trimming: 2 bases; J trimming: 7 bases; junction bases outside the gene matches: 4. The germline CDR1 and CDR2 sequences are LGHNA and YSLEER. The CDR3 sequence is CASSQKRGGGELFF. In nucleotides, the CDR3 is TGCGCCAGCAGCCAAAAGCGGGGCGGCGGGGAGCTGTTTTTT.

The chain is built from TRBV11-1 and TRBJ1-2; weak D call: TRBD1 (5 bases). V was pared by 3 bases and J by 10 bases, with 9 bases between. Germline CDR1 reads SGHAT; CDR2 reads FQDESV (reference sequence). This CDR3 comprises 11 residues. The DNA for the CDR3 is TGTGCCAGCAGCTTGCGGGGGTACTACACCTTC. Protein product: CASSLRGYYTF.

V usage is TRBV19 and J usage is TRBJ2-5; tentatively, D is TRBD1 (6 bases). V was trimmed by 7 bases and J by 5 bases, leaving 32 bases between them. The germline V gene encodes CDR1 LNHDA and CDR2 SQIVND (reference sequence). The CDR3 has 19 amino acids. The CDR3: CASTPFRQATQGPAETQYF. In nucleotides, the CDR3 is TGTGCCAGTACGCCCTTCAGACAAGCCACCCAGGGGCCAGCCGAGACCCAGTACTTC.

This chain uses TRBV5-1 with TRBJ2-7; D call uncertain. Germline V CDR1 and CDR2: SGHRS, YFSETQ. The CDR3 runs to 14 residues. V lost 0 bases, J lost 0 bases, and 7 bases lay in between. The CDR3 here is CASSLDFSSYEQYF. DNA for the CDR3: TGCGCCAGCAGCTTGGACTTCTCCTCCTACGAGCAGTACTTC.

The chain has TRBV10-2 and TRBJ2-5; 9 positions match TRBD1. V gave up 6 bases and J gave up 3 bases; unmatched junction bases: 8. This CDR3 contains 15 residues. In germline, CDR1 is WSHSY, CDR2 SAAADI. The chain's CDR3 is CASRFRDRAEETQYF. The CDR3, as DNA: TGCGCCAGCAGATTCCGGGACAGGGCCGAAGAGACCCAGTACTTC.

CDR3 residues: CASSLEVGFGTRGFEQYF. Here the CDR3 DNA reads TGTGCCAGCAGCTTAGAAGTTGGGTTCGGGACAAGGGGGTTCGAGCAGTACTTC. This sequence joins TRBV7-2 and TRBJ2-7; a weak D match, TRBD1 (6 bases). There are 18 residues in the CDR3. V was trimmed by 1 base and J by 6 bases, leaving 25 bases between them. Germline V gene sequence: CDR1 SGHTA, CDR2 FQGNSA.

J is TRBJ2-7 and V is TRBV10-3; 10 bases match TRBD1. V shed 7 bases and J 3 bases; nucleotides not matched to a gene: 6. Germline assignment: CDR1 ENHRY and CDR2 SYGVKD. The CDR3 loop spans 14 amino acids. CDR3 nucleotide sequence: TGTGCCATCACCCCGGGACAGGGGCGCTACGAGCAGTACTTC. It is translated as CAITPGQGRYEQYF.

With respect to this clone: This same CDR3 is encoded by further DNA sequences in the sample. CDR3 protein: CAIGGGEGQPQHF. Written as DNA, the CDR3 is TGTGCCATCGGCGGGGGGGAGGGGCAGCCCCAGCATTTT. The chain uses TRBV10-3 and TRBJ1-5, with TRBD1 as a possible D gene (5 bases). The V and J ends lost 8 bases and 7 bases respectively, with 15 bases between them. The CDR3 is made up of 13 amino acids. CDR1 ENHRY and CDR2 SYGVKD come from the germline V gene.

The V call is TRBV19, the J call TRBJ1-4, with 7 bases that match TRBD1. CDR1 is LNHDA, CDR2 SQIVND, per germline (reference sequence). V shed 5 bases and J 8 bases; nucleotides not matched to a gene: 5. The CDR3 totals 13 residues. CDR3 nucleotide sequence: TGTGCCAGTAGTGGACAGGTCGAGGAAAAACTGTTTTTT. It codes for CASSGQVEEKLFF.

This clone occurred a few times. The chain links TRBV2 to TRBJ1-5, with D maybe TRBD1 (5 bases). Germline CDR1 is SNHLY and CDR2 is FYNNEI. The CDR3 loop spans 13 amino acids. The V gene lost 6 bases and the J gene lost 4 bases, with 10 bases spanning the gap. CDR3 bases: TGTGCCAGCAGCCCGACAGATAATCAGCCCCAGCATTTT. As protein: CASSPTDNQPQHF.

The genes are TRBV28 and TRBJ1-2; perhaps TRBD1 as D (5 bases). Germline values: CDR1 MDHEN, CDR2 SYDVKM. The CDR3 has 12 amino acids. V gave up 5 bases and J gave up 5 bases, with 9 bases separating them. The CDR3 DNA is TGTGCCAGCAGTACGACAGAATATGGCTACACCTTC. Its protein product is CASSTTEYGYTF.